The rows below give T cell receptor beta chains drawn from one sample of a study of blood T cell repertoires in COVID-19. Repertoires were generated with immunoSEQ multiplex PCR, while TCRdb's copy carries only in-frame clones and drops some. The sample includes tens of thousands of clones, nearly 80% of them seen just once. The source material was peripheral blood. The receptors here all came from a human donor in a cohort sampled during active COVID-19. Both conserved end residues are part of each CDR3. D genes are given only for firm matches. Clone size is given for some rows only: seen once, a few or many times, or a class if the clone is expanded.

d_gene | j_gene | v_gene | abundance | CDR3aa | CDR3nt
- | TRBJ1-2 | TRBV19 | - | CASSPRTQTGGYTF | TGTGCCAGTAGTCCGAGGACTCAAACCGGTGGCTACACCTTC
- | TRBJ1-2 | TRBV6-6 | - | CASSPDGSGGYTF | TGTGCCAGCAGCCCCGATGGGTCGGGGGGCTACACCTTC
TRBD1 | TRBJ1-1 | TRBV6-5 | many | CASSYRGSGGTEAFF | TGTGCCAGCAGTTACCGAGGGTCAGGGGGAACTGAAGCTTTCTTT
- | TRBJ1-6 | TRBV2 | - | CASVLTPGNSPLHF | TGTGCCAGCGTACTAACCCCCGGGAATTCACCCCTCCACTTT
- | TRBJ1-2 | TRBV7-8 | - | CASSLAPRAGVGGYTF | TGTGCCAGCAGCTTAGCGCCGAGGGCCGGGGTGGGTGGCTACACCTTC
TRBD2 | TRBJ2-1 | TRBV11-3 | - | CASSLDNSGRGNEQFF | TGTGCCAGCAGCTTAGATAATAGCGGGAGAGGTAATGAGCAGTTCTTC
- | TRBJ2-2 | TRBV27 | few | CASSSPGKNTGELFF | TGTGCCAGCAGTAGCCCAGGCAAGAACACCGGGGAGCTGTTTTTT
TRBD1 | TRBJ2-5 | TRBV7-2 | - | CASSPDRGLQETQYF | TGTGCCAGCAGCCCGGACAGGGGACTGCAAGAGACCCAGTACTTC
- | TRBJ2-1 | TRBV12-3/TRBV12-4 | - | CASSLATKNEQFF | TGTGCCAGCAGTTTAGCGACAAAGAATGAGCAGTTCTTC
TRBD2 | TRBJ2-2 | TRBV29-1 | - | CSVEDPTTSGSTGELFF | TGCAGCGTTGAAGATCCGACGACTAGCGGGAGTACTGGGGAGCTGTTTTTT
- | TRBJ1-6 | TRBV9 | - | CASSVDRLGNSPLHF | TGTGCCAGCAGCGTAGACAGGTTAGGTAATTCACCCCTCCACTTT
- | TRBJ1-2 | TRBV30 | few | CAWSVGGMDTF | TGTGCCTGGAGTGTAGGCGGTATGGACACCTTC
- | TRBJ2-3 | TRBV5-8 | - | CASSPFRSTDTQYF | TGTGCCAGCAGCCCGTTCAGGAGCACAGATACGCAGTATTTT
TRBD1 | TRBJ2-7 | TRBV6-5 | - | CASSRAGGLYEQYF | TGTGCCAGCAGTAGGGCAGGGGGCCTCTACGAGCAGTACTTC
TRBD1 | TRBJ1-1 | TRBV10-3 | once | CAISDGQGRTEAFF | TGTGCCATCAGTGACGGACAGGGGAGGACTGAAGCTTTCTTT
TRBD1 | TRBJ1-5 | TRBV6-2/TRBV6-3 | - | CASSLGQGTTNQPQHF | TGTGCCAGCAGCCTAGGACAGGGAACTACCAATCAGCCCCAGCATTTT
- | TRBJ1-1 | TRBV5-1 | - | CASGPERGTEAFF | TGCGCCAGCGGCCCTGAACGGGGCACTGAAGCTTTCTTT
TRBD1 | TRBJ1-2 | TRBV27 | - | CASSQGTGVSYGYTF | TGTGCCAGCAGTCAGGGGACAGGAGTTAGCTATGGCTACACCTTC
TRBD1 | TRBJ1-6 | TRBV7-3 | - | CASSSMTGGNSPLHF | TGTGCCAGCAGCTCGATGACAGGGGGTAATTCACCCCTCCACTTT
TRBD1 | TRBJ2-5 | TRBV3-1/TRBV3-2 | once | CASTLTGTTDGTQYF | TGTGCCAGCACCTTGACAGGGACGACCGATGGGACCCAGTACTTC
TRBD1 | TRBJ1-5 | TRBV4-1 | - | CASSQDGQGPRPQHF | TGCGCCAGCAGCCAAGACGGACAGGGACCGCGGCCCCAGCATTTT
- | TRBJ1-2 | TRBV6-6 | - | CASSYVSPNYGYTF | TGTGCCAGCAGTTACGTTAGTCCTAACTATGGCTACACCTTC
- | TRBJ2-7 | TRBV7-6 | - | CASSFPDTINSYEQYF | TGTGCCAGCAGCTTCCCAGACACGATTAACTCCTACGAGCAGTACTTC
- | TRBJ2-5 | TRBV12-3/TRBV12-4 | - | CASSLKGETQYF | TGTGCCAGCAGTTTAAAGGGGGAGACCCAGTACTTC
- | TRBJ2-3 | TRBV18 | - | CASSPEQDTQYF | TGTGCCAGCTCACCAGAACAGGATACGCAGTATTTT
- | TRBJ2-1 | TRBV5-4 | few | CASSFERLRGQFF | TGTGCCAGCAGCTTTGAGCGGCTCAGGGGGCAGTTCTTC
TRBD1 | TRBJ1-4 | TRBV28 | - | CASSLWGSGQGAKKLFF | TGTGCCAGCAGTTTATGGGGCTCTGGGCAGGGGGCAAAAAAACTGTTTTTT
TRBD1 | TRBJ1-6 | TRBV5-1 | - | CASTVRTGDSPLHF | TGCGCCAGCACCGTTCGGACAGGAGATTCACCCCTCCACTTT
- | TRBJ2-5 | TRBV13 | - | CASSLGLKNGGETQYF | TGTGCCAGCAGCTTAGGACTGAAAAACGGGGGTGAGACCCAGTACTTC
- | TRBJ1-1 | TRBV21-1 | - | CASSKIGESEAFF | TGTGCCAGCAGCAAAATCGGGGAATCTGAAGCTTTCTTT
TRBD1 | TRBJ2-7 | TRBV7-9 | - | CASSFYRGEQYF | TGTGCCAGCAGCTTTTACAGGGGCGAGCAGTACTTC
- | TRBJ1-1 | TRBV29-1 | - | CSVGSRSDTEAFF | TGCAGCGTTGGTAGCAGATCCGACACTGAAGCTTTCTTT
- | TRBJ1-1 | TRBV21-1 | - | CASSKCTRGTEAFF | TGTGCCAGCAGCAAATGTACACGAGGGACTGAAGCTTTCTTT
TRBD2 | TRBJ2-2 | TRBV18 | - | CASSPARTSGGPNTGELFF | TGTGCCAGCTCACCCGCTCGGACTAGCGGGGGACCTAACACCGGGGAGCTGTTTTTT
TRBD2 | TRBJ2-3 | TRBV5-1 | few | CASSLTSGVSTDTQYF | TGCGCCAGCAGCTTAACTAGCGGGGTTAGCACAGATACGCAGTATTTT
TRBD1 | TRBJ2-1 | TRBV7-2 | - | CASSSRPGTAVYEQFF | TGTGCCAGCAGCTCCCGCCCAGGGACAGCTGTTTATGAGCAGTTCTTC
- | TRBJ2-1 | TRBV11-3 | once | CASSLVISDEQFF | TGTGCCAGCAGCTTGGTCATTTCGGATGAGCAGTTCTTC
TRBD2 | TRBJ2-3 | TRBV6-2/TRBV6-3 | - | CASSLLAGGTDTQYF | TGTGCCAGCAGTCTACTAGCGGGGGGGACAGATACGCAGTATTTT
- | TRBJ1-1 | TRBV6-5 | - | CASSSTEAFF | TGTGCCAGCAGCAGCACTGAAGCTTTCTTT
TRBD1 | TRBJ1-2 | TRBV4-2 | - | CASSRDRADGYTF | TGTGCCAGCAGCCGGGACAGGGCAGATGGCTACACCTTC
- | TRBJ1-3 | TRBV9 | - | CASSVAGARGNTIYF | TGTGCCAGCAGCGTAGCAGGGGCCAGAGGAAACACCATATATTTT
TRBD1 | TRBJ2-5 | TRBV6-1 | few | CASSGRGTGKAETQYF | TGTGCCAGCAGTGGACGCGGGACAGGGAAAGCGGAGACCCAGTACTTC
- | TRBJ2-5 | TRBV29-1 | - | CSARDGGQETQYF | TGCAGCGCCCGGGACGGGGGTCAAGAGACCCAGTACTTC
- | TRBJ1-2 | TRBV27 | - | CASSSRSNYGYTF | TGTGCCAGCAGTTCCAGAAGTAACTATGGCTACACCTTC
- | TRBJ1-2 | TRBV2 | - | CASSEYREGYGYTF | TGTGCCAGCAGTGAATACAGGGAGGGCTATGGCTACACCTTC
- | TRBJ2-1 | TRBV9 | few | CASSPPARYNEQFF | TGTGCCAGCAGCCCCCCAGCTAGATACAATGAGCAGTTCTTC
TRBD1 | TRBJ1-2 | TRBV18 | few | CASSPGGSGQGFRGYTF | TGTGCCAGCTCACCAGGAGGTTCGGGACAGGGGTTTCGCGGCTACACCTTC
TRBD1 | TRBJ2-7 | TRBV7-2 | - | CASSPRDRGGFYEQYF | TGTGCCAGCAGCCCGCGGGACAGGGGAGGTTTCTACGAGCAGTACTTC
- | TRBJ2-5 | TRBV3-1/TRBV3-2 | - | CASSQLGQGETQYF | TGTGCCAGCAGCCAACTGGGGCAGGGAGAGACCCAGTACTTC
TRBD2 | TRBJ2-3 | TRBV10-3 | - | CAISESGRASGVRYTQYF | TGTGCCATCAGTGAGTCCGGGCGGGCTAGCGGGGTTCGTTATACGCAGTATTTT
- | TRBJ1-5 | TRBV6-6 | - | CASSYDSGGKGPQHF | TGTGCCAGCAGTTACGATTCAGGAGGGAAGGGGCCCCAGCATTTT
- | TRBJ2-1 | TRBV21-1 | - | CASPSRGPPYNEQFF | TGTGCCAGCCCCAGCAGGGGTCCTCCCTACAATGAGCAGTTCTTC
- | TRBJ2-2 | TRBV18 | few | CASSSDRVTGELFF | TGTGCCAGCTCATCGGACAGAGTTACCGGGGAGCTGTTTTTT
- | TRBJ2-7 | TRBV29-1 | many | CSVEGGLGEQYF | TGCAGCGTTGAGGGGGGACTGGGCGAGCAGTACTTC
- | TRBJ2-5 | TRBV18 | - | CASSPRDKGLRETQYF | TGTGCCAGCTCACCACGTGACAAGGGGCTCAGGGAGACCCAGTACTTC
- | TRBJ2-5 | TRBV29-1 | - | CSVEGGQQGTQYF | TGCAGCGTTGAAGGCGGACAGCAAGGGACCCAGTACTTC
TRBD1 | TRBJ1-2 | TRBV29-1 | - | CSVEKTGTGGDGYTF | TGCAGCGTTGAGAAAACCGGGACAGGGGGCGATGGCTACACCTTC
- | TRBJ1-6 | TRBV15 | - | CATSTEGRNSPLHF | TGTGCCACCAGCACGGAGGGGCGTAATTCACCCCTCCACTTT
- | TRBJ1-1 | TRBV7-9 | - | CASSLASVREAFF | TGTGCCAGCAGCTTAGCCTCTGTCCGGGAAGCTTTCTTT